The rows below give T cell receptor beta chains drawn from one sample of a study of CD8+ T cells in alopecia areata. The protocol was immunoSEQ multiplex PCR, while the TCRdb copy is restricted to in-frame clones and leaves out a portion. The sample carries 190,000 or so clones, under 60% recorded once. The material sequenced was CD8+ T cells sorted from blood, taken at week 24, from a patient treated with tofacitinib. These receptors were obtained from a human donor with alopecia areata. The CDR3 runs from the conserved cysteine through the conserved F or W. D genes are given only for firm matches. Clone size is shown for a subset of rows, as once, few, many or a class of expanded clone.

CDR3 DNA: TGTGCCAGCAGGACTAGCGGGGGGCCGGGCACCGGGGAGCTGTTTTTT; CDR3 protein: CASRTSGGPGTGELFF; J gene: TRBJ2-2; clone size: .; D gene: TRBD2; V gene: TRBV2
CDR3 DNA: TGTGCTAGTGGCCCTTCAGGGCTCTACAATGAGCAGTTCTTC; CDR3 protein: CASGPSGLYNEQFF; J gene: TRBJ2-1; clone size: .; D gene: .; V gene: TRBV12-5
CDR3 DNA: TGCGCCAGCAGCTTGGCCGGGGCAGGGGGCACAGATACGCAGTATTTT; CDR3 protein: CASSLAGAGGTDTQYF; J gene: TRBJ2-3; clone size: .; D gene: .; V gene: TRBV5-1
CDR3 DNA: TGTGCCAGCAGCCGAGGGGGGCGAGGCTACACCTTC; CDR3 protein: CASSRGGRGYTF; J gene: TRBJ1-2; clone size: .; D gene: .; V gene: TRBV7-9
CDR3 DNA: TGCGCCAGCAGCCAAGTTTGGCCTACTTCCTACAATGAGCAGTTCTTC; CDR3 protein: CASSQVWPTSYNEQFF; J gene: TRBJ2-1; clone size: few; D gene: .; V gene: TRBV4-1
CDR3 DNA: TGTGCCAGCAGTACTCAAAATGGAGGTTCCGGGGAGCTGTTTTTT; CDR3 protein: CASSTQNGGSGELFF; J gene: TRBJ2-2; clone size: .; D gene: .; V gene: TRBV27
CDR3 DNA: TGCAGCGTTGTGGCAGGGGGCTCCTACGAGCAGTACTTC; CDR3 protein: CSVVAGGSYEQYF; J gene: TRBJ2-7; clone size: .; D gene: TRBD1; V gene: TRBV29-1
CDR3 DNA: TGCAGCGTTGAAGACGACATTAACTATGGCTACACCTTC; CDR3 protein: CSVEDDINYGYTF; J gene: TRBJ1-2; clone size: .; D gene: .; V gene: TRBV29-1
CDR3 DNA: TGTGCCAGCAGTAGAGGGTCTGGGGAGACCCAGTACTTC; CDR3 protein: CASSRGSGETQYF; J gene: TRBJ2-5; clone size: few; D gene: .; V gene: TRBV2
CDR3 DNA: TGTGCCAGCAGCTTAGTTGGGACAGGCTACGAGCAGTACTTC; CDR3 protein: CASSLVGTGYEQYF; J gene: TRBJ2-7; clone size: .; D gene: TRBD1; V gene: TRBV13
CDR3 DNA: TGTGCCAGCAGCTTAATGTCCGGGCTAGCGGGTTATGAGCAGTACTTC; CDR3 protein: CASSLMSGLAGYEQYF; J gene: TRBJ2-7; clone size: few; D gene: TRBD2; V gene: TRBV13
CDR3 DNA: TGCGCCAGCAGCCAAGTTGGGCAGGAGACCCAGTACTTC; CDR3 protein: CASSQVGQETQYF; J gene: TRBJ2-5; clone size: .; D gene: .; V gene: TRBV4-1
CDR3 DNA: TGCAGCGTGAACAACAGGGGCGCTAACTATGGCTACACCTTC; CDR3 protein: CSVNNRGANYGYTF; J gene: TRBJ1-2; clone size: few; D gene: TRBD1; V gene: TRBV29-1
CDR3 DNA: TGTGCCAGCAGTTTGGGAGGGTGGGGTAATTCACCCCTCCACTTT; CDR3 protein: CASSLGGWGNSPLHF; J gene: TRBJ1-6; clone size: .; D gene: .; V gene: TRBV28
CDR3 DNA: TGCAGTGCTAGTCCCTTGAGGGAGCAGTACTTC; CDR3 protein: CSASPLREQYF; J gene: TRBJ2-7; clone size: .; D gene: .; V gene: TRBV20-1
CDR3 DNA: TGTGCCAGCAGGCTCACAGGGGGGGATCAGCCCCAGCATTTT; CDR3 protein: CASRLTGGDQPQHF; J gene: TRBJ1-5; clone size: .; D gene: TRBD1; V gene: TRBV2
CDR3 DNA: TGCGCCAGCAGCCAAGTGGAGACAGGGAACACTGAAGCTTTCTTT; CDR3 protein: CASSQVETGNTEAFF; J gene: TRBJ1-1; clone size: .; D gene: .; V gene: TRBV4-1
CDR3 DNA: TGCGCCAGCAGCCAGTATACAAGATCCGATGAGCAGTACTTC; CDR3 protein: CASSQYTRSDEQYF; J gene: TRBJ2-7; clone size: .; D gene: .; V gene: TRBV4-1
CDR3 DNA: TGCAGCGTTCCGGGGACGGTTACCTACAATGAGCAGTTCTTC; CDR3 protein: CSVPGTVTYNEQFF; J gene: TRBJ2-1; clone size: .; D gene: .; V gene: TRBV29-1
CDR3 DNA: TGTGCCAGCAGCGTAGGGGAGACCCTGATTGGGGAGACCCAGTACTTC; CDR3 protein: CASSVGETLIGETQYF; J gene: TRBJ2-5; clone size: .; D gene: .; V gene: TRBV9
CDR3 DNA: TGCAGCGTTGAAGCCCGCCTTATCGATACGAGCTCCTACGAGCAGTACTTC; CDR3 protein: CSVEARLIDTSSYEQYF; J gene: TRBJ2-7; clone size: .; D gene: .; V gene: TRBV29-1
CDR3 DNA: TGTGCCAGCAGTGTGCCCGGGACGGACATTCCTGAGCAGTTCTTC; CDR3 protein: CASSVPGTDIPEQFF; J gene: TRBJ2-1; clone size: .; D gene: .; V gene: TRBV2
CDR3 DNA: TGTGCCAGCAGTTCGAAAACCGGGACAGGTGGTGCCTATGGCTACACCTTC; CDR3 protein: CASSSKTGTGGAYGYTF; J gene: TRBJ1-2; clone size: .; D gene: TRBD1; V gene: TRBV9